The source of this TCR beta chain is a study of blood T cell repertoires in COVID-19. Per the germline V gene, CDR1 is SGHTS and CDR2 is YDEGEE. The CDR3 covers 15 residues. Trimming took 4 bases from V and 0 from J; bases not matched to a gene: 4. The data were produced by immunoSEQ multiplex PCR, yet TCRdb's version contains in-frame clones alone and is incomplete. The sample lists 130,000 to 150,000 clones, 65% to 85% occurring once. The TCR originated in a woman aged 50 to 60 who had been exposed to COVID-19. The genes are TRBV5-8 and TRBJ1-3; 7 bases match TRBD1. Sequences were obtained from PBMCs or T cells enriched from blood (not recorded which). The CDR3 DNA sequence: TGTGCCAGCAGCCTCGGGACAGACTCTGGAAACACCATATATTTT. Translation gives CASSLGTDSGNTIYF.